This TCR beta chain was retrieved from a study of blood T cell repertoires in COVID-19. Study-wide context: PBMCs, B-cell-depleted T cells, or T cells provided the cDNA or gDNA that made up the material.

Recruits, aged roughly 18 to 100 years, lived in 20 to 30 US areas. Recovered status applied to Cohort 3 donors who had two consecutive negative PCRs. It also applied to those with clearance or with symptom resolution. The CDR3 covers 12 residues. Germline loops: CDR1 SQVTM, CDR2 ANQGSEA. Trimming removed 6 bases from V and 2 bases from J, with 10 bases in between. Methods used by the authors: Estimated nucleated cell counts came from reference gene primer amplification. Sequencing used immunoSEQ multiplex PCR; TCRdb keeps in-frame clones, though not all of them. The V and J calls and clone size come from that table; D and trimming were worked out from the DNA. Of some 150,000 clones listed, 65% to 90% are singletons.

The rearrangement joins TRBV29-1 to TRBJ1-1, with D tentatively TRBD1 (5 bases). The TCR originated in a man in his fifties or sixties who had recovered from COVID-19. What was sequenced was PBMCs or T cells enriched from blood (not recorded which). The CDR3 coding sequence is TGCAGCGTCGTAACAGGAAACACTGAAGCTTTCTTT. Translation: CSVVTGNTEAFF. Full variable domain (rest looked up from reference TRBV29-1 and TRBJ1-1): SAVISQKPSRDICQRGTSLTIQCQVDSQVTMMFWYRQQPGQSLTLIATANQGSEATYESGFVIDKFPISRPNLTFSTLTVSNMSPEDSSIYLCSVVTGNTEAFFGQGTRLTVV.